This TCR beta chain was obtained from a study of blood T cell repertoires in COVID-19 (TCRdb year 2020). In the study overall: Collaborator samples came from the United States, Italy and Spain and covered acute and convalescent phases of COVID-19. The prospective study material was composed of cDNA or gDNA derived from T cells, B-cell-depleted T cells, or PBMCs. The repertoires were made available in a free public database intended to serve as a resource for research on the immune response to SARS-CoV-2. The dataset comprised deeply sampled blood TCRbeta repertoires from subjects exposed to, actively infected with, or recovered from COVID-19. The sample metadata nearly always contained a de-identified subject ID, COVID-19 status, age in years and sex. Samples came from the ongoing ImmuneRACE study (first 160 participants) plus 1,254 subjects from 6 global collaborators. Where available, HLA class I and class II types were obtained from metadata supplied by the sample provider rather than from assay-based typing.

The investigation overall reported the following: The quantity of clinical and demographic metadata differed by source and by participant and was supplied without curation.

Of note for this clone: The target of this receptor is not known. No quality values exist for individual bases; no much larger clone is one base distant.

The CDR1 and CDR2 encoded by the germline V gene are LGHNT and FRNRAP. V lost 6 bases and J lost 5 bases; the stretch between them is 16 bases long. The CDR3 sequence holds 15 residues, the cysteine and phenylalanine included. The entry retains the CDR3 DNA only, 45 bases that are in frame from base 1. The collaborating institutions used their own protocols to collect whole blood in K2EDTA tubes. Collaborator samples were shipped for TCRbeta analysis as frozen whole blood, isolated PBMCs, or DNA extracted from either sample type. The immunoSEQ Assay, a bias-controlled multiplex PCR, was used to amplify TCRbeta CDR3 regions from genomic DNA. As for the authors' bioinformatics: Nucleated cell counts per sample were estimated from amplification of reference gene primers within the assay. To quantify the absolute abundance of each unique TCRbeta CDR3 rearrangement, sequence reads were collapsed and filtered. For each sample, productive Simpson clonality was calculated as the square root of Simpson's diversity index over productive rearrangements. TCRdb's version of the immuneACCESS table is confined to in-frame rearrangements and falls short of the full clone set. An unresolved V gene accounts for under half of the shortfall where checked; the remainder is of unknown origin. V and J calls and clone size are those listed in that table; D and trimming were worked out from the DNA. This sample lists about 120,000 clones; roughly 70% were detected once. Of the sample, approximately 0.86% falls within the top ten clones.

The sequencing sample was made of peripheral blood. The source is a human donor with acute or convalescent COVID-19. The donor label of this sample is uncertain. The chain is assembled from TRBV12-5 and TRBJ2-2, and perhaps TRBD2 as D gene, on 5 matching bases. The DNA sequence is given as TGTGCTAGTGGCTCTTCCCTGGGGAGTACCGGGGAGCTGTTTTTT. This is translated as CASGSSLGSTGELFF.